Listed below are T cell receptor beta chains from one sample, sequenced in a study of cytomegalovirus exposure and HLA in healthy donors. Method: immunoSEQ multiplex PCR; TCRdb's copy keeps in-frame clones and lacks some. The sample contains some 130,000 clones, 70% to 80% of which appear only once. Sequencing used PBMCs. The source is a man aged 40-49 years in good health and CMV-seropositive. CDR3s include the opening cysteine and the closing phenylalanine or tryptophan. Fields, in order: CDR3 length, J gene, clone size, D gene, V gene, CDR3 protein, CDR3 DNA. A D gene is named only where the DNA matches it firmly. Clone size appears in some rows only: once, few, many, or a class for an expanded clone.

15,TRBJ2-3,few,TRBD2,TRBV11-2,CASSFRRESTDTQYF,TGTGCCAGCAGCTTTAGGCGGGAGAGTACAGATACGCAGTATTTT
15,TRBJ1-2,.,.,TRBV4-1,CASSQDGGSAYGYTF,TGCGCCAGCAGCCAAGACGGCGGTTCCGCCTATGGCTACACCTTC
15,TRBJ2-7,.,TRBD1,TRBV27,CASSRGQGSTYEQYF,TGTGCCAGCAGCCGAGGACAGGGGAGCACCTACGAGCAGTACTTC
13,TRBJ1-4,once,.,TRBV6-5,CASSYRQDEKLFF,TGTGCCAGCAGTTATCGACAGGATGAAAAACTGTTTTTT
14,TRBJ1-1,.,.,TRBV28,CASSLIPTNTEAFF,TGTGCCAGCAGTTTAATCCCCACAAACACTGAAGCTTTCTTT
14,TRBJ2-2,.,.,TRBV19,CASSIDIATGELFF,TGTGCCAGTAGTATAGATATAGCCACCGGGGAGCTGTTTTTT
17,TRBJ2-7,.,.,TRBV5-5,CASSLTMVAAGTYEQYF,TGTGCCAGCAGCTTGACCATGGTGGCGGCGGGAACCTACGAGCAGTACTTC
14,TRBJ2-2,.,.,TRBV9,CASSVIQNTGELFF,TGTGCCAGCAGCGTAATACAGAACACCGGGGAGCTGTTTTTT
16,TRBJ2-7,.,.,TRBV5-1,CASSLTPSGRAYEQYF,TGCGCCAGCAGCTTGACCCCCAGCGGGCGAGCCTACGAGCAGTACTTC
14,TRBJ2-5,few,.,TRBV7-9,CASSSQGSWETQYF,TGTGCCAGCAGCTCCCAGGGGTCGTGGGAGACCCAGTACTTC
15,TRBJ2-1,.,TRBD2,TRBV6-1,CASSEASGPYNEQFF,TGTGCCAGCAGTGAAGCTAGCGGGCCCTACAATGAGCAGTTCTTC
16,TRBJ2-7,.,TRBD2,TRBV5-1,CASSLAKVAGAYEQYF,TGCGCCAGCAGCTTGGCCAAGGTAGCGGGAGCCTACGAGCAGTACTTC
13,TRBJ1-5,few,TRBD1,TRBV12-5,CASGLQGNQPQHF,TGTGCTAGTGGTTTACAGGGGAATCAGCCCCAGCATTTT
15,TRBJ2-2,.,TRBD2,TRBV6-1,CASPSGEANTGELFF,TGTGCCAGCCCTAGCGGGGAAGCGAACACCGGGGAGCTGTTTTTT
18,TRBJ1-3,.,.,TRBV5-6,CASSLGGGKYYSGNTIYF,TGTGCCAGCAGCTTGGGGGGGGGCAAATACTACTCTGGAAACACCATATATTTT
15,TRBJ2-7,.,TRBD2,TRBV27,CASSPRLAGPYEQYF,TGTGCCAGCAGTCCCCGGCTAGCGGGACCCTACGAGCAGTACTTC
15,TRBJ2-7,.,TRBD2,TRBV5-4,CASSAGLAGTYEQYF,TGTGCCAGCAGCGCGGGACTAGCGGGGACCTACGAGCAGTACTTC
16,TRBJ1-2,few,TRBD1,TRBV10-2,CASSDGRGRKASGYTF,TGCGCCAGCAGTGATGGCAGGGGGCGTAAGGCTAGCGGCTACACCTTC
13,TRBJ2-7,.,TRBD2,TRBV6-1,CASHGGLAREQYF,TGTGCCAGTCACGGGGGACTAGCGAGGGAGCAGTACTTC
14,TRBJ1-5,.,TRBD1,TRBV4-1,CASSPQTGRQPQHF,TGCGCCAGCAGCCCTCAGACAGGGAGGCAGCCCCAGCATTTT
17,TRBJ2-3,.,TRBD2,TRBV2,CASRRGGDLYGTDTQYF,TGTGCCAGCAGACGGGGAGGGGACCTCTATGGCACAGATACGCAGTATTTT
14,TRBJ2-2,.,.,TRBV30,CAWSPRRGTGELFF,TGTGCCTGGAGTCCCAGGAGGGGCACCGGGGAGCTGTTTTTT
14,TRBJ1-2,once,.,TRBV30,CAWSTHGGDYGYTF,TGTGCCTGGAGTACTCATGGGGGCGACTATGGCTACACCTTC
16,TRBJ1-4,.,.,TRBV15,CATSTRGSATNEKLFF,TGTGCCACCAGCACGAGAGGGTCCGCAACTAATGAAAAACTGTTTTTT